The 5 T cell receptor beta chains below all came from one sample that was sequenced in a study of blood T cell repertoires in COVID-19. Libraries were prepared by immunoSEQ multiplex PCR; TCRdb keeps only in-frame clonotypes and omits some of them. Counted here are roughly 110,000 clones, more than 70% occurring once; the ten biggest clones make up 4.2%. The sequenced material came from peripheral blood. Receptors were obtained from a human donor in a cohort sampled during active COVID-19.

The genes are TRBV21-1 and TRBJ2-5; whether TRBD1, the table's D call, matches the DNA was not checked. TRBV21-1 is termed a pseudogene. This CDR3 has 15 amino acids. CDR3 DNA: TGTGCCAGCAGCACTTGGACAGGGGGCCCTGAGACCCAGTACTTC. Residues: CASSTWTGGPETQYF.

The CDR3 reads CASKGLGETQYF. The CDR3 DNA is TGTGCCAGCAAGGGACTAGGAGAGACCCAGTACTTC. The chain couples TRBV2 to TRBJ2-5, with 8 bases lining up with TRBD2. With 7 bases clipped from V and 4 bases from J, the junction kept 2 bases outside the gene matches. Germline-derived CDR1 and CDR2 are SNHLY and FYNNEI. The CDR3 totals 12 residues.

V usage is TRBV19 and J usage is TRBJ2-7; 9 nucleotides line up with TRBD1. This CDR3 has 11 residues. With V trimmed by 10 bases and J by 6 bases, 4 bases remained unmatched. In germline, CDR1 is LNHDA, CDR2 SQIVND (reference sequence). The chain's CDR3 is CATGTGLEQYF. DNA of the CDR3: TGTGCCACCGGGACAGGGCTCGAGCAGTACTTC.

The CDR3 nucleotides are TGTGCCAGCAGCTTAAGCCAGGGGAACACCGGGGAGCTGTTTTTT. Its protein is CASSLSQGNTGELFF. This chain uses TRBV11-2 with TRBJ2-2, with D tentatively TRBD1 (5 bases). V shed 2 bases and J shed 1 base, with 8 bases lying between them. Germline CDR1 SGHAT, CDR2 FQNNGV. This CDR3 has 15 residues.

V usage is TRBV7-2 and J usage is TRBJ2-2; no clear D gene. The CDR3 covers 15 residues. Germline V lookup: CDR1 SGHTA, CDR2 FQGNSA. Deletions cut 1 base from V and 2 bases from J, with 8 bases between. The chain's CDR3 is CASSLGSTNTGELFF. As DNA, the CDR3 is TGTGCCAGCAGCTTAGGGTCTACTAACACCGGGGAGCTGTTTTTT.